The entry below describes one TCR beta chain. This receptor's antigen is unknown. No much larger clone exists at a distance of one base, and base qualities are not known. Separate from the roughly 700-subject first cohort, the validation cohort of about 120 subjects was the group to which the donors belonged. The data are from a study of cytomegalovirus exposure and HLA in healthy donors (dated by TCRdb to the late 2010s). General notes on the study: A later analysis indicated that the 120 or so validation repertoires were generated on the platform also employed for the 670 or so repertoires of the first cohort. The study aimed to test whether signatures of past pathogen exposure could be identified by cataloging public T cell receptors. Besides the first cohort of roughly 660 subjects, a separate validation cohort made up of over a hundred different subjects was used. To predict cytomegalovirus infection status, the study combined high-throughput TCR immunosequencing, statistical association of individual TCRs with disease status, and machine learning. Paper-wide results and their limitations: All 120 or so repertoires were used to score co-occurrence in the validation cohort in a later analysis, because that analysis had no HLA typing for the cohort. The study gave a list of about 160 TCR beta chains associated with cytomegalovirus. The authors suggested that the approach could potentially be generalized to other disease states and immunological phenotypes. Most TCR sequences were observed very rarely across donors, whereas some public TCRs were present in many individuals. A few of the identified cytomegalovirus-associated TCR beta chains were confirmed in vitro to be specific for cytomegalovirus antigens. In a later analysis, TCRs clustered in the first cohort were found to also tend to co-occur in the roughly 130 validation repertoires, with 90% to 95% of cluster scores above 0. The classifier was reported to diagnose cytomegalovirus status with high specificity and sensitivity in both the original cohort and the validation cohort.

Reading the germline V gene (reference sequence) gives CDR1 SGHKS and CDR2 YYEKEE. V is cut back by 4 bases and J by 4 bases, with 7 bases in the junction unmatched. CDR3 length: 14 amino acids, cysteine to phenylalanine. CDR3 DNA is the only sequence kept; it has 42 bases, read in frame from the first base. Libraries were built with the immunoSEQ multiplex PCR assay. The source study handled its data this way. A statistical classification framework was built to diagnose cytomegalovirus status from the catalog of TCR beta chain sequences. TCRdb provides this immuneACCESS table in a form limited to in-frame rearrangements. Some clones are lacking; in checked studies, under half of them reflect an unresolved V gene, and why the rest are absent is not known. V and J calls and clone size come straight from that table; D and trimming were deduced from the DNA. The sample has 140,000 to 150,000 clones on record, 85% to 95% of them singletons. 1.5% to 2% of the sample belongs to the ten largest clones.

Recombination connected TRBV5-5 to TRBJ1-1, with 7 bases matching TRBD1. Sequencing input: PBMCs. This TCR was sampled from a man aged 18 to 30 in good health and CMV-seropositive. This receptor has the CDR3 CASSVTQGSTEAFF. The DNA reads TGTGCCAGCAGCGTGACACAGGGGTCCACTGAAGCTTTCTTT.